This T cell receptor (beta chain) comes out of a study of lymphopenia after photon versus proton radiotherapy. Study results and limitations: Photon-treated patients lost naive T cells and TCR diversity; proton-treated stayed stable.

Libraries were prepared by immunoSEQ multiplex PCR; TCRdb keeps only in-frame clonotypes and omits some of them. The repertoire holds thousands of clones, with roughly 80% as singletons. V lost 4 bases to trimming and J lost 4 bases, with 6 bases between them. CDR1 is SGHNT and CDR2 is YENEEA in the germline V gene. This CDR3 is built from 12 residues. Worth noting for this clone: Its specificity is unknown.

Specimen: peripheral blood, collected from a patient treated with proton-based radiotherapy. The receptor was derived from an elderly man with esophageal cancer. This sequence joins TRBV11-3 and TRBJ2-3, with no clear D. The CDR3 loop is CASSSLADTQYF. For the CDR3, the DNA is TGTGCCAGCAGCTCCCTAGCAGATACGCAGTATTTT.